This entry lists 7 T cell receptor beta chains sequenced from one sample in a study of blood T cell repertoires in COVID-19. Measured with immunoSEQ multiplex PCR; TCRdb has only the in-frame clones, and not every one. The data contain fewer than 250,000 clones, approximately 87% of them singletons. Input material: peripheral blood. Source of these receptors: a woman between 50 and 59 years old with acute or convalescent COVID-19.

J is TRBJ2-2 and V is TRBV9, with 7 bases matching TRBD2. Looked up from germline, CDR1 is SGDLS and CDR2 is YYNGEE. The CDR3 loop spans 16 amino acids. Germline trimming cut 1 base from V and 1 base from J; bases unmatched to any gene: 4. The CDR3 sequence is CASSVRTGGNTGELFF. In DNA form, the CDR3 reads TGTGCCAGCAGCGTAAGGACGGGAGGGAACACCGGGGAGCTGTTTTTT.

This clone showed up many times. The chain recombines TRBV11-2 with TRBJ1-4; no firm D call. Deletions cut 4 bases from V and 7 bases from J, with 10 bases between. Germline V gene lookup returns CDR1 SGHAT and CDR2 FQNNGV. CDR3 length: 13 amino acids. CDR3 amino acids: CASSWAEGEKLFF. The CDR3 nucleotides are TGTGCCAGCAGCTGGGCTGAGGGTGAAAAACTGTTTTTT. Filled out from reference TRBV11-2 and TRBJ1-4, the complete variable domain reads EAGVAQSPRYKIIEKRQSVAFWCNPISGHATLYWYQQILGQGPKLLIQFQNNGVVDDSQLPKDRFSAERLKGVDSTLKIQPAKLEDSAVYLCASSWAEGEKLFFGSGTQLSVL.

The chain employs TRBV7-3 and TRBJ2-2, with unresolved D. Deletions cut 0 bases from V and 9 bases from J, with 11 bases between. This CDR3 spans 14 amino acids. Germline CDR1 and CDR2: SGHTA and FQGTGA. The CDR3 spells CASSLTPGSRELFF. CDR3 DNA sequence: TGTGCCAGCAGCTTAACTCCCGGGTCCAGGGAGCTGTTTTTT.

The J gene is TRBJ1-1, the V gene TRBV30; TRBD1 aligns across 9 bases. CDR3 size: 16 residues. The germline CDR1 and CDR2 sequences are GTSNPN and SVGIG (reference sequence). Unmatched junction bases numbered 5, after V lost 0 bases and J lost 0 bases. Here the CDR3 reads CAWSVQGTGMNTEAFF. CDR3 nucleotide sequence: TGTGCCTGGAGTGTACAGGGGACAGGGATGAACACTGAAGCTTTCTTT.

The CDR3 is CASSQEIFTVNSPLHF. The DNA for the CDR3 is TGCGCCAGCAGCCAAGAGATATTCACGGTGAATTCACCCCTCCACTTT. V is TRBV4-3 and J is TRBJ1-6, with D uncertain. CDR1 is LGHNA and CDR2 is YSLEER in the germline V gene. This CDR3 has 16 residues. The ends were cut back, 0 bases at V and 7 bases at J, with 13 bases in the middle.

The chain is built from TRBV7-2 and TRBJ2-7; weak D call: TRBD2 (6 bases). Trimming took off 4 bases at V and 8 bases at J, with 18 bases between the two ends. In germline, CDR1 is SGHTA, CDR2 FQGNSA. The CDR3 extends over 14 amino acids. The CDR3 region is CASSYWDSSTQQYF. The CDR3 bases are TGTGCCAGCAGCTACTGGGACTCCTCGACCCAGCAGTACTTC.

Note on this clone: One end of the junction fails to match germline, which may point to a read error. The chain's CDR3 is CVSTGHSNTEAFF. Here the CDR3 DNA reads TGTGTCAGCACTGGACATTCGAACACTGAAGCTTTCTTT. The chain links TRBV6-1 to TRBJ1-1, with D perhaps matching TRBD1 (5 bases). The CDR3 extends over 13 amino acids. The germline V gene has CDR1 MNHNS and CDR2 SASEGT.